These 20 T cell receptor beta chains were sequenced from one sample in a study of blood T cell repertoires in COVID-19. TCRdb's table, derived via immunoSEQ multiplex PCR, lists solely in-frame clones and lacks some. The sample carries about 190,000 clones, around 80% recorded once. The sample taken for sequencing was peripheral blood. These receptors all come from a man aged 50-60 years who had recovered from COVID-19.

The V and J genes are TRBV18 and TRBJ2-3; TRBD1 might be the D (6 bases). This CDR3 contains 16 residues. Trimming took 3 bases from V and 1 from J, leaving 14 bases between them. CDR1 KGHSH and CDR2 LQKENI come from the germline V gene. CDR3 sequence reads: CASSPNRVGGTDTQYF. The CDR3 nucleotides are TGTGCCAGCTCACCGAACAGGGTGGGGGGCACAGATACGCAGTATTTT.

The CDR3 DNA sequence: TGTGCCAGCAGCAGGGGGACTAGCGGAAACTACAATGAGCAGTTCTTC. This translates into CASSRGTSGNYNEQFF. The rearrangement links TRBV5-4 to TRBJ2-1, with TRBD2 matching 11 bases. CDR1 SGHNT and CDR2 YYREEE come from the germline V gene (reference sequence). CDR3 size: 16 residues. The V gene end was trimmed by 4 bases and the J gene end by 3 bases; junction bases not matched to a gene: 6.

The CDR3 sequence: CATSDRGRTGELFF. The CDR3 DNA follows: TGTGCCACCAGTGACAGGGGGCGGACCGGGGAGCTGTTTTTT. The chain joins TRBV24-1 to TRBJ2-2, with 8 nucleotides matching TRBD1. This CDR3 has 14 residues. Germline loops: CDR1 KGHDR, CDR2 SFDVKD. Unmatched junction bases numbered 2, after V lost 4 bases and J lost 5 bases.

The gene calls are TRBV7-2 and TRBJ1-2; no clear D gene. This CDR3 has 16 residues. Looked up from germline, CDR1 is SGHTA and CDR2 is FQGNSA. Between the trimmed V and J ends, which lost 5 bases and 0 bases, there was a span of 16 bases. In DNA, the CDR3 is TGTGCCAGCAGCCCCTCCACCACGCGGACTAACTATGGCTACACCTTC. Translated, it gives CASSPSTTRTNYGYTF. The full variable domain, its missing parts supplied by reference TRBV7-2 and TRBJ1-2, is GAGVSQSPSNKVTEKGKDVELRCDPISGHTALYWYRQSLGQGLEFLIYFQGNSAPDKSGLPSDRFSAERTGGSVSTLTIQRTQQEDSAVYLCASSPSTTRTNYGYTFGSGTRLTVV.

This chain joins TRBV6-5 and TRBJ2-7, with D perhaps matching TRBD1 (8 bases). Germline CDR1 reads MNHEY; CDR2 reads SVGAGI. With 7 bases removed from V and 4 bases from J, the gap between germline ends came to 17 bases. This CDR3 is built from 14 residues. Written as DNA, the CDR3 is TGTGCCAGCACCAGAGGACAGGGAGGGTACGAGCAGTACTTC. The encoded protein is CASTRGQGGYEQYF.

The rearrangement uses TRBV7-2 and TRBJ1-3, with D unclear. The germline CDR1 and CDR2 sequences are SGHTA and FQGNSA. The CDR3 spans 16 residues. V was clipped by 5 bases and J by 0 bases, with 14 bases between them. CDR3 coding DNA: TGTGCCAGCAGCCACCCGAGACACCTCTCTGGAAACACCATATATTTT. This translates into CASSHPRHLSGNTIYF. Full variable domain (missing parts from reference TRBV7-2 and TRBJ1-3): GAGVSQSPSNKVTEKGKDVELRCDPISGHTALYWYRQSLGQGLEFLIYFQGNSAPDKSGLPSDRFSAERTGGSVSTLTIQRTQQEDSAVYLCASSHPRHLSGNTIYFGEGSWLTVV.

The genes are TRBV24-1 and TRBJ2-3, with 8 bases lining up with TRBD1. Germline loops: CDR1 KGHDR, CDR2 SFDVKD. Trimming at V came to 5 bases and at J to 2 bases, leaving 2 bases not matched to a gene. This CDR3 has 14 residues. CDR3 region: CATSGTGYTDTQYF. CDR3 coding DNA: TGTGCCACCAGTGGGACAGGGTACACAGATACGCAGTATTTT.

The table lists this clone with many counts. V gene TRBV7-9 combines with J gene TRBJ2-3; D is unresolved. With 3 bases removed from V and 5 bases from J, the gap between germline ends came to 3 bases. The V gene's germline CDR1 is SEHNR and CDR2 FQNEAQ (reference sequence). The CDR3 is made up of 11 amino acids. In nucleotides, the CDR3 is TGTGCCAGCAGCTTCGGAGATACGCAGTATTTT. It specifies CASSFGDTQYF.

This chain connects TRBV19 to TRBJ2-7; 15 bases agree with TRBD2. The CDR3 loop spans 19 amino acids. Trimming cost V 3 bases and J 7 bases; bases outside gene matches: 16. Germline V gene sequence: CDR1 LNHDA, CDR2 SQIVND (reference sequence). The CDR3 reads CASSMLWTSGRVKWGEQYF. CDR3 in DNA: TGTGCCAGTAGTATGCTCTGGACTAGCGGGAGGGTCAAGTGGGGGGAGCAGTACTTC.

The chain links TRBV19 to TRBJ2-3; 7 bases line up with TRBD1. Trimming took 3 bases from V and 6 from J; bases not matched to a gene: 6. Per germline, CDR1 LNHDA and CDR2 SQIVND (reference sequence). The CDR3 runs 14 residues. The CDR3 here is CASSIKGAADTQYF. The CDR3, as DNA: TGTGCCAGTAGTATCAAGGGGGCGGCCGATACGCAGTATTTT.

The chain recombines TRBV7-9 with TRBJ1-3, with a possible D match to TRBD1 (5 bases). The length of the CDR3 is 15 residues. V was trimmed by 4 bases and J by 3 bases, leaving 13 bases between them. The V gene's germline CDR1 is SEHNR and CDR2 FQNEAQ (reference sequence). The CDR3 sequence is CASSSRQRNGNTIYF. The CDR3 DNA sequence: TGTGCCAGCAGCTCAAGACAGCGAAATGGAAACACCATATATTTT.

This chain connects TRBV27 to TRBJ1-1; D is unclear. Germline values: CDR1 MNHEY, CDR2 SMNVEV (reference sequence). Trimming shortened V by 5 bases and J by 10 bases, and 17 bases separated the two germline ends. The CDR3 sequence is 13 residues long. Here the CDR3 DNA reads TGTGCCAGCAGTCAAAAAGGTGTTCGAGGAGCTTTCTTT. Translating gives CASSQKGVRGAFF.

In its sample, this clone was seen a few times. The rearrangement links TRBV24-1 to TRBJ1-2; TRBD1 aligns across 7 bases. Germline assignment: CDR1 KGHDR and CDR2 SFDVKD. CDR3 length: 14 amino acids. Trimming cost V 9 bases and J 7 bases; bases outside gene matches: 13. CDR3 sequence (DNA): TGTGCCACCTATGATGACAGGGAGTTAACTGGCTACACCTTC. As protein: CATYDDRELTGYTF.

The chain has TRBV20-1 and TRBJ2-7; 8 positions agree with TRBD2. J gave up 1 base and V 3 bases, and 8 bases lay outside the gene matches. CDR3 length equals 15 residues. Germline V gives CDR1 DFQATT, CDR2 SNEGSKA (reference sequence). The CDR3 is CSASRLTSGSYEQYF. The CDR3 DNA reads as TGCAGTGCTAGTAGGTTAACTAGCGGTTCCTACGAGCAGTACTTC.

In its sample, this clone was seen a few times. The gene calls are TRBV28 and TRBJ1-6, with D uncertain. The V end was cut by 3 bases, the J end by 7 bases, with 4 bases between. Germline CDR1 is MDHEN and CDR2 is SYDVKM. This CDR3 comprises 12 residues. The chain's CDR3 is CASSFQNSPLHF. The DNA of the CDR3 is TGTGCCAGCAGTTTTCAAAATTCACCCCTCCACTTT.

This clone was detected once. This chain joins TRBV19 and TRBJ1-1, with TRBD1 identical over 8 bases. The CDR3 is 13 residues long. Trimming took 8 bases from V and 4 from J; bases not matched to a gene: 6. Germline-derived CDR1 and CDR2 are LNHDA and SQIVND (reference sequence). The CDR3 bases are TGTGCCAGTCAGCAGGGGGCATTCACTGAAGCTTTCTTT. Its translation is CASQQGAFTEAFF.

This chain links TRBV5-1 with TRBJ2-7; D is perhaps TRBD1 (6 bases). The CDR3 loop spans 14 amino acids. Trimming took off 2 bases at V and 2 bases at J, with 11 bases between the two ends. Germline CDR1 SGHRS, CDR2 YFSETQ. Written as DNA, the CDR3 is TGCGCCAGCAGCTTAATGGGGGCCCCCTACGAGCAGTACTTC. This gives the protein CASSLMGAPYEQYF. The full variable domain, rest sourced from reference TRBV5-1 and TRBJ2-7, is KAGVTQTPRYLIKTRGQQVTLSCSPISGHRSVSWYQQTPGQGLQFLFEYFSETQRNKGNFPGRFSGRQFSNSRSEMNVSTLELGDSALYLCASSLMGAPYEQYFGPGTRLTVT.

CDR3 in DNA: TGTGCCAGCAGCTTGTTTAGCGTAGGCACCGGGGAGCTGTTTTTT. Protein: CASSLFSVGTGELFF. V is TRBV11-3 and J is TRBJ2-2; possibly TRBD2 for D (5 bases). Germline loops: CDR1 SGHNT, CDR2 YENEEA. V was clipped by 3 bases and J by 4 bases, with 12 bases between them. The CDR3 contains 15 residues.

CDR3 DNA: TGTGCCAGCTCTCGGGAGATTTTAACTGAAGCTTTCTTT. Translation: CASSREILTEAFF. The V gene is TRBV6-4, the J gene TRBJ1-1; D uncertain. Germline V gene sequence: CDR1 MRHNA, CDR2 SNTAGT. The CDR3 contains 13 residues. With 8 bases removed from V and 5 bases from J, the gap between germline ends came to 15 bases.

The chain joins TRBV5-4 to TRBJ2-7; TRBD2 matches at 8 bases. There are 17 residues in the CDR3. Germline V gene lookup returns CDR1 SGHNT and CDR2 YYREEE (reference sequence). The V gene end was trimmed by 4 bases and the J gene end by 0 bases; junction bases not matched to a gene: 12. In DNA, the CDR3 is TGTGCCAGCAGCCCCAGTCAAACTAGCGGATACTCCTACGAGCAGTACTTC. Translating gives CASSPSQTSGYSYEQYF.